The clone carrying this T cell receptor beta chain has only a few counts. Its antigen is unidentified. This record belongs to a study of T cells in localized non-small cell lung cancer. Regarding the study as a whole: Heterogeneity is still possible, as just one tumor region was sequenced. Paired adjacent lung recovered a median around 52 of the top 100 tumor clones. Longer overall survival was linked to higher blood T cell density. Uninvolved adjacent lung showed higher T cell clonality than tumor.

Clones were sequenced by immunoSEQ multiplex PCR, and TCRdb holds only the in-frame ones, with some missing. The data show tens of thousands of clones, roughly 87% seen once. The sequencing here drew on peripheral blood, taken before any cancer treatment. The receptor was derived from a male donor older than 55 with stage I squamous cell lung carcinoma.

DNA for the CDR3: TGTGCCAGCAGTGGCCCGGGACCCCTTTTGACCCAGTACTTC. Amino acids: CASSGPGPLLTQYF. This rearrangement joins TRBV6-1 to TRBJ2-5; tentatively, D is TRBD1 or TRBD2 (5 bases each). The germline V and J ends were trimmed by 4 bases and 7 bases, with 16 bases remaining between them. CDR3 size: 14 residues. CDR1 is MNHNS and CDR2 is SASEGT in the germline V gene.